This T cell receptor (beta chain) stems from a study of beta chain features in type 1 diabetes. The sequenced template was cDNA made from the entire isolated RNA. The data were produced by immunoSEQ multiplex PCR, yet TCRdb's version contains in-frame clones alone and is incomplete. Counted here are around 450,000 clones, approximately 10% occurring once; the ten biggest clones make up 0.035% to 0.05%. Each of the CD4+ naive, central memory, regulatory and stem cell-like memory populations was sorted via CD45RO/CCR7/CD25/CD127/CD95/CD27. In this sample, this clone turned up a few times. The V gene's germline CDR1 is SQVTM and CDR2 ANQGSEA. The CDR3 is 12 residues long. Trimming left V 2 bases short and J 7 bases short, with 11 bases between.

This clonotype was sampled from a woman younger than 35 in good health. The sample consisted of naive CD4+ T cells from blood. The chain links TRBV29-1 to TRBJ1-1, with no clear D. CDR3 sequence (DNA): TGCAGCGTTGAATTCAAAGACTTTGAAGCTTTCTTT. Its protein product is CSVEFKDFEAFF.